This passage covers 23 T cell receptor beta chains from one sample sequenced in a study of blood T cell repertoires in COVID-19 (TCRdb year 2020). Library prep was done by the immunoSEQ multiplex PCR assay. In its TCRdb copy, this immuneACCESS table keeps in-frame sequences only and misses some clones. Where compared with another copy, unresolved V genes explain less than half of these, and the others have no known cause. This sample has roughly 70,000 clones in its table, and 80% of those were observed once. The biggest ten clones account for 15% to 20% of the sample. Sequencing used peripheral blood. The source is a man in his 70s who had recovered from COVID-19.

The chain recombines TRBV18 with TRBJ2-2; 9 bases are a match to TRBD1. Germline loops: CDR1 KGHSH, CDR2 LQKENI. V shed 8 bases, J shed 3 bases, and the junction held 10 bases outside the gene matches. This CDR3 comprises 16 residues. The CDR3 reads CASATRTGEDTGELFF. CDR3 sequence (DNA): TGTGCCAGCGCGACTAGGACAGGGGAGGACACCGGGGAGCTGTTTTTT.

This chain joins TRBV7-2 and TRBJ2-6, with D perhaps TRBD1 (6 bases). The ends were cut back, 2 bases at V and 4 bases at J, with 12 bases in the middle. The CDR3 is 16 amino acids. CDR1 and CDR2 (germline): SGHTA, FQGNSA. The CDR3 region has the DNA TGTGCCAGCAGCTTACTAGGGGGTGGAGGGGCCAACGTCCTGACTTTC. This encodes CASSLLGGGGANVLTF.

This clone has a handful of counts. The chain has TRBV5-1 and TRBJ2-3; D not resolved. CDR1 is SGHRS, CDR2 YFSETQ, per germline. V dropped 0 bases and J dropped 5 bases, with 13 bases sitting between them. This CDR3 comprises 15 residues. In DNA, the CDR3 is TGCGCCAGCAGCTTGGCTTCGGGTCCGGGAGATACGCAGTATTTT. It translates to CASSLASGPGDTQYF.

This chain connects TRBV29-1 to TRBJ1-5; no clear D. Germline CDR1 and CDR2: SQVTM and ANQGSEA. The CDR3 has 13 residues. With 4 bases removed from V and 4 bases from J, the gap between germline ends came to 11 bases. CDR3 coding DNA: TGCAGCGTTGCCGGCGAGGGAAATCAGCCCCAGCATTTT. This gives the protein CSVAGEGNQPQHF.

The chain has TRBV6-4 and TRBJ1-5; 11 positions agree with TRBD1. The V segment lost 8 bases and the J segment 6 bases; nucleotides outside the gene matches: 3. There are 13 residues in the CDR3. Germline V lookup: CDR1 MRHNA, CDR2 SNTAGT. The CDR3 bases are TGTGCCAGCGGACAGGGGGCCGGTCAGCCCCAGCATTTT. Protein: CASGQGAGQPQHF.

This clone was seen a handful of times. The V call is TRBV4-3, the J call TRBJ2-2; possibly TRBD2 for D (6 bases). The CDR3 length is 16 residues. Germline V CDR1 and CDR2: LGHNA, YSLEER. The V end lost 1 base, the J end lost 6 bases, and 15 bases lay between the germline ends. The CDR3 region has the DNA TGCGCCAGCAGCCAAGGGAACTACCTAGCGCCCGGGGAGCTGTTTTTT. The encoded protein is CASSQGNYLAPGELFF.

The V call is TRBV30, the J call TRBJ1-1, with D perhaps TRBD1 (5 bases). The CDR3 sequence is 11 residues long. V was cut by 3 bases and J by 10 bases, with 12 bases left in between. Germline V lookup: CDR1 GTSNPN, CDR2 SVGIG (reference sequence). The CDR3 DNA follows: TGTGCCTGGAGGACAGCCATGATAGCTTTCTTT. Residues: CAWRTAMIAFF.

The V gene is TRBV5-4, the J gene TRBJ2-7; the match to TRBD2 covers 9 bases. Losses at the gene ends were 1 base for V and 6 bases for J; bases not matched to a gene: 5. Per the germline V gene, CDR1 is SGHNT and CDR2 is YYREEE (reference sequence). The CDR3 sequence is 14 residues long. DNA of the CDR3: TGTGCCAGCAGCTTGACGCGGGGGGGCAGCGAGCAGTACTTC. Translation: CASSLTRGGSEQYF.

The rearrangement uses TRBV7-6 and TRBJ1-1, with TRBD1 identical over 10 bases. The CDR3 spans 15 residues. V dropped 1 base and J dropped 4; count of bases not matched to a gene: 3. Germline V gives CDR1 SGHVS, CDR2 FNYEAQ. The CDR3 region has the DNA TGTGCCAGCAGCTTAGGGGGGACAGGGGCCACTGAAGCTTTCTTT. This sequence encodes CASSLGGTGATEAFF.

The chain couples TRBV6-6 to TRBJ2-3, with TRBD2 matching over 10 bases. The CDR3 length is 16 residues. V was clipped by 0 bases and J by 4 bases; unmatched bases: 4. Germline V gives CDR1 MNHNY, CDR2 SVGAGI (reference sequence). The CDR3 spells CASSYSGLAEADTQYF. For the CDR3, the DNA is TGTGCCAGCAGTTACTCAGGACTAGCGGAGGCAGATACGCAGTATTTT.

This chain connects TRBV7-2 to TRBJ2-3; TRBD2 aligns across 10 bases. Per the germline V gene, CDR1 is SGHTA and CDR2 is FQGNSA. V shed 6 bases, J shed 0 bases, and the junction held 12 bases outside the gene matches. The CDR3 sequence is 18 residues long. The CDR3 coding sequence is TGTGCCAGCAGTCGTAGGAGGGCTAGCGGGAGTAGCACAGATACGCAGTATTTT. Its protein is CASSRRRASGSSTDTQYF.

The chain couples TRBV5-8 to TRBJ1-4; the D gene is possibly TRBD1 (5 bases). Germline V gives CDR1 SGHTS, CDR2 YDEGEE. This CDR3 is built from 15 residues. The ends were cut back, 5 bases at V and 3 bases at J, with 14 bases in the middle. The CDR3 here is CASRARAAANEKLFF. The CDR3 nucleotides are TGTGCCAGCAGAGCCAGGGCTGCGGCTAATGAAAAACTGTTTTTT.

The rearrangement uses TRBV19 and TRBJ2-1; 9 nucleotides agree with TRBD2. This CDR3 has 15 amino acids. Germline CDR1 is LNHDA and CDR2 is SQIVND (reference sequence). V lost 6 bases and J lost 4; bases outside the gene matches: 7. This CDR3 reads CASSRDSGGYNEQFF. The CDR3 DNA reads TGTGCCAGTAGCAGGGATAGCGGGGGATACAATGAGCAGTTCTTC.

This clone showed up many times. The chain has TRBV20-1 and TRBJ1-2; tentative D call: TRBD1 (5 bases). Between the trimmed V and J ends, which lost 3 bases and 8 bases, there was a span of 10 bases. Per the germline V gene, CDR1 is DFQATT and CDR2 is SNEGSKA (reference sequence). CDR3 length: 11 residues. This CDR3 is CSARGRRGYTF. For the CDR3, the DNA is TGCAGTGCTAGGGGGCGACGGGGCTACACCTTC.

The chain employs TRBV9 and TRBJ1-2; no firm D call. Trimming removed 4 bases from V and 6 bases from J, with 13 bases in between. The length of the CDR3 is 13 residues. CDR1 SGDLS and CDR2 YYNGEE come from the germline V gene. CDR3: CASSRTAFHGYTF. CDR3 in DNA: TGTGCCAGCAGCCGGACTGCTTTTCATGGCTACACCTTC.

This chain uses TRBV11-2 with TRBJ2-7; 8 bases line up with TRBD1. The CDR3 length is 15 residues. Germline CDR1 reads SGHAT; CDR2 reads FQNNGV. With 4 bases clipped from V and 1 base from J, the junction kept 6 bases outside the gene matches. The CDR3 loop reads CASSSGQDYSYEQYF. The DNA of the CDR3 is TGTGCCAGCAGCTCGGGACAGGATTATTCCTACGAGCAGTACTTC.

This clone has just one count. The V and J genes are TRBV29-1 and TRBJ2-3; 10 nucleotides align to TRBD2. The CDR3 consists of 16 residues. The germline CDR1 and CDR2 sequences are SQVTM and ANQGSEA. V lost 1 base and J lost 4; bases outside the gene matches: 8. CDR3 protein: CSVEAFGLAGADTQYF. In nucleotides, the CDR3 is TGCAGCGTTGAAGCTTTCGGTCTAGCGGGAGCAGATACGCAGTATTTT.

The chain combines TRBV10-3 with TRBJ2-7; D possibly corresponds to TRBD2 (6 bases). Germline CDR1 ENHRY, CDR2 SYGVKD. The CDR3 length is 17 residues. With 0 bases removed from V and 0 bases from J, the gap between germline ends came to 15 bases. CDR3 residues: CAISESEGRGASYEQYF. Here the CDR3 DNA reads TGTGCCATCAGTGAGTCGGAGGGTAGAGGAGCCTCCTACGAGCAGTACTTC.

This clone occurred a few times. The chain employs TRBV3-1 (or the pseudogene TRBV3-2) and TRBJ2-7, with 9 bases fitting TRBD1. The CDR3 runs to 16 residues. CDR1 LGHDT and CDR2 YNNKEL come from the germline V gene (reference sequence). J lost 6 bases, V lost 2 bases, and 11 bases had no gene match. The CDR3 sequence: CASSQHPAGTGSEQYF. The CDR3 DNA reads as TGTGCCAGCAGCCAACACCCCGCCGGGACAGGGAGCGAGCAGTACTTC.

The chain couples TRBV3-1 (or the pseudogene TRBV3-2) to TRBJ2-5, with TRBD2 matching 15 bases. Germline CDR1 is LGHDT and CDR2 is YNNKEL (reference sequence). V lost 4 bases, J lost 4 bases, and 4 bases stayed unmatched. This CDR3 has 16 amino acids. The CDR3 here is CASSPRTSGGVETQYF. The CDR3 coding sequence is TGTGCCAGCAGCCCGCGGACTAGCGGGGGGGTAGAGACCCAGTACTTC.

This chain joins TRBV5-6 and TRBJ2-7, with TRBD1 matching over 9 bases. Germline-derived CDR1 and CDR2 are SGHDT and YYEEEE. The CDR3 contains 16 residues. Trimming removed 4 bases from V and 6 bases from J; junction bases left unmatched: 14. The CDR3 protein is CASSREPGQGWSEQYF. In DNA form, the CDR3 reads TGTGCCAGCAGCAGAGAACCGGGACAGGGCTGGAGCGAGCAGTACTTC.

V and J are TRBV7-9 and TRBJ2-3, with D unresolved. The V end lost 5 bases, the J end lost 0 bases, and 6 bases lay between the germline ends. The CDR3 loop spans 13 amino acids. The germline gives CDR1 SEHNR, CDR2 FQNEAQ (reference sequence). The CDR3 DNA sequence: TGTGCCAGCAGCCTACTAAGCACAGATACGCAGTATTTT. Protein: CASSLLSTDTQYF.

This clone was recorded a few times. The chain links TRBV11-2 to TRBJ2-2; D unresolved. The CDR3 has 16 amino acids. Trimming stripped 1 base from V and 4 bases from J, with 13 bases between. Per the germline V gene, CDR1 is SGHAT and CDR2 is FQNNGV. CDR3 bases: TGTGCCAGCAGCTTAGCGGGTCGAGCGCGCACCGGGGAGCTGTTTTTT. This translates into CASSLAGRARTGELFF.